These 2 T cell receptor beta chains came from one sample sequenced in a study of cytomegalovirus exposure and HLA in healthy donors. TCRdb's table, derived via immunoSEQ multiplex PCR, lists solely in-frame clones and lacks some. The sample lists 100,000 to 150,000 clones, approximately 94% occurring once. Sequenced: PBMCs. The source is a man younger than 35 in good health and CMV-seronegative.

DNA for the CDR3: TGTGCCAGCTCACCCTTTCCTGGCAGCACTGAAGCTTTCTTT. This gives the protein CASSPFPGSTEAFF. This chain connects TRBV18 to TRBJ1-1; no clear D. With 3 bases removed from V and 4 bases from J, the gap between germline ends came to 12 bases. The length of the CDR3 is 14 residues. Germline assignment: CDR1 KGHSH and CDR2 LQKENI.

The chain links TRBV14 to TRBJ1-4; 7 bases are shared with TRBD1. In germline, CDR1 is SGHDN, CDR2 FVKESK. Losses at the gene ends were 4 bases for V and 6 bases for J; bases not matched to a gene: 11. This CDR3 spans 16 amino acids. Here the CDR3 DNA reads TGTGCCAGCAGCCGGGGCTTGAGCAGGGGGGATGAAAAACTGTTTTTT. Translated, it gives CASSRGLSRGDEKLFF. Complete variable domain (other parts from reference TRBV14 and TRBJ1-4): EAGVTQFPSHSVIEKGQTVTLRCDPISGHDNLYWYRRVMGKEIKFLLHFVKESKQDESGMPNNRFLAERTGGTYSTLKVQPAELEDSGVYFCASSRGLSRGDEKLFFGSGTQLSVL.